A single sample gave rise to the 15 T cell receptor beta chains below, sequenced in a study of CD8 T cells in Susac syndrome. cDNA came from about 0.5 to 1 ug RNA primed by random hexamers. One entry per CDR3 protein results from TCRdb running MiXCR on the immunoSEQ multiplex PCR reads. This sample has 210,000 or so distinct CDR3 sequences; approximately 94% occur once, and the top ten carry 0.15% to 0.2%. Sequencing was done on a sample of CD4+ T cells from PBMCs. The receptors shown here come from a human donor with Susac syndrome.

The rearrangement joins TRBV7-2 to TRBJ1-2; D possibly corresponds to TRBD1 (6 bases). The CDR3 is 13 residues long. Germline loops: CDR1 SGHTA, CDR2 FQGNSA. V lost 4 bases to trimming and J lost 6 bases, with 12 bases between them. The chain's CDR3 is CASSSWQGNGYTF. CDR3 sequence (DNA): TGTGCCAGCAGCTCGTGGCAGGGGAATGGCTACACCTTC.

The J gene is TRBJ1-1, the V gene TRBV15, with 7 bases fitting TRBD1. V gave up 0 bases and J gave up 11 bases; unmatched junction bases: 3. The CDR3 is 12 amino acids. Germline V CDR1 and CDR2: LNHNV, YYDKDF (reference sequence). Here the CDR3 reads CATSRDPRGAFF. CDR3 bases: TGTGCCACCAGCAGAGATCCCAGGGGGGCTTTCTTT.

The rearrangement joins TRBV7-9 to TRBJ1-5, with a possible D match to TRBD1 (5 bases). The CDR3 is made up of 14 amino acids. CDR1 and CDR2 from the germline V gene are SEHNR and FQNEAQ (reference sequence). With 2 bases removed from V and 3 bases from J, the gap between germline ends came to 8 bases. CDR3 nucleotide sequence: TGTGCCAGCAGCTTAATAGGGGTCAATCAGCCCCAGCATTTT. Encoded protein: CASSLIGVNQPQHF.

The CDR3 is CASSYSGTDPYGYTF. CDR3 nucleotides: TGTGCCAGCAGCTACTCGGGGACGGATCCCTATGGCTACACCTTC. The chain recombines TRBV11-3 with TRBJ1-2; D possibly corresponds to TRBD1 (5 bases). Germline V gene data show CDR1 as SGHNT and CDR2 as YENEEA. The CDR3 sequence is 15 residues long. The V end lost 4 bases, the J end lost 4 bases, and 16 bases lay between the germline ends.

The genes are TRBV29-1 and TRBJ1-2; D is uncertain. CDR1 is SQVTM and CDR2 is ANQGSEA in the germline V gene. The CDR3 totals 14 residues. V was cut by 5 bases and J by 8 bases, with 21 bases left in between. This chain's CDR3 is CSVFQPTHLGGYTF. The CDR3 DNA reads as TGCAGCGTTTTCCAGCCGACACACCTTGGGGGCTACACCTTC.

Here the CDR3 DNA reads TGTGCCAGCAGCGGTCCGGGTTACAATGAGCAGTTCTTC. Its translation: CASSGPGYNEQFF. The V gene is TRBV9, the J gene TRBJ2-1; D gene unclear. The CDR3 covers 13 residues. V lost 3 bases and J 4 bases, leaving 8 bases between the germline ends. CDR1 is SGDLS and CDR2 is YYNGEE in the germline V gene.

The chain links TRBV6-2 or TRBV6-3 to TRBJ1-1, with D possibly matching TRBD1 (6 bases). CDR3 length: 15 residues. The V end lost 6 bases, the J end lost 7 bases, and 21 bases lay between the germline ends. Germline V lookup: CDR1 MNHEY, CDR2 SVGEGT. CDR3 amino acids: CASRAAGTSTIEAFF. DNA of the CDR3: TGTGCCAGCAGAGCCGCCGGGACATCCACTATTGAAGCTTTCTTT.

The chain recombines TRBV13 with TRBJ2-1; D is uncertain. V lost 5 bases to trimming and J lost 10 bases, with 12 bases between them. The CDR3 runs to 12 residues. CDR1 is PRHDT and CDR2 is FYEKMQ in the germline V gene (reference sequence). The CDR3 region has the DNA TGTGCCAGCAGCCGTCGACCCGTAGAGCAGTTCTTC. The encoded protein is CASSRRPVEQFF. The full variable domain, its missing parts supplied by reference TRBV13 and TRBJ2-1, is AAGVIQSPRHLIKEKRETATLKCYPIPRHDTVYWYQQGPGQDPQFLISFYEKMQSDKGSIPDRFSAQQFSDYHSELNMSSLELGDSALYFCASSRRPVEQFFGPGTRLTVL.

J is TRBJ2-2 and V is TRBV20-1; D uncertain. CDR1 is DFQATT and CDR2 is SNEGSKA in the germline V gene (reference sequence). The CDR3 consists of 17 residues. Trimming shortened V by 6 bases and J by 0 bases, and 20 bases separated the two germline ends. The CDR3 sequence: CSAFRPSGLSNTGELFF. The CDR3 DNA sequence: TGCAGTGCCTTCCGGCCCTCTGGGTTGTCGAACACCGGGGAGCTGTTTTTT.

The gene calls are TRBV4-3 and TRBJ2-7; the D gene could be TRBD1 or TRBD2 (5 bases each). V was trimmed by 3 bases and J by 2 bases, leaving 14 bases between them. CDR1 and CDR2 (germline): LGHNA, YSLEER. There are 15 residues in the CDR3. The CDR3 DNA reads TGCGCCAGCAGCCACGTCCGGGACGGTACCTACGAGCAGTACTTC. As protein: CASSHVRDGTYEQYF.

V and J are TRBV5-1 and TRBJ2-4, with D hard to call. This CDR3 comprises 17 residues. The germline V and J ends were trimmed by 4 bases and 0 bases, with 17 bases remaining between them. Germline V CDR1 and CDR2: SGHRS, YFSETQ. CDR3 nucleotide sequence: TGCGCCAGCAGCCCCCTTGGGGATACCCTAGCCAAAAACATTCAGTACTTC. Amino acid sequence: CASSPLGDTLAKNIQYF.

The genes are TRBV7-2 and TRBJ2-7; tentative D call: TRBD2 (5 bases). Germline CDR1 SGHTA, CDR2 FQGNSA. Deletions cut 4 bases from V and 0 bases from J, with 13 bases between. The CDR3 is 15 residues long. Here the CDR3 DNA reads TGTGCCAGCAGCTCCTCCAACGGGGACTCCTACGAGCAGTACTTC. This translates into CASSSSNGDSYEQYF.

The chain couples TRBV4-1 to TRBJ1-5; 7 nucleotides align to TRBD1. The CDR3 has 15 amino acids. Per germline, CDR1 MGHRA and CDR2 YSYEKL. The V gene end was trimmed by 4 bases and the J gene end by 4 bases; junction bases not matched to a gene: 7. The DNA of the CDR3 is TGCGCCAGCAGCCCCCGGGACAGTCTGAATCAGCCCCAGCATTTT. Protein product: CASSPRDSLNQPQHF.

The chain links TRBV12-5 to TRBJ2-7, with no clear D. CDR1 and CDR2 from the germline V gene are LGHNT and FRNRAP. V dropped 6 bases and J dropped 1 base, with 7 bases sitting between them. This CDR3 spans 12 amino acids. The CDR3 sequence: CASGLVSYEQYF. CDR3 DNA sequence: TGTGCTAGTGGCCTCGTTTCCTACGAGCAGTACTTC.

This chain connects TRBV7-9 to TRBJ2-1, with D perhaps TRBD1 (6 bases). V was trimmed by 6 bases and J by 2 bases, leaving 14 bases between them. This CDR3 is built from 15 residues. Germline CDR1 reads SEHNR; CDR2 reads FQNEAQ (reference sequence). The CDR3 sequence is CASRSAQGPYNEQFF. The CDR3 DNA is TGTGCCAGCAGGTCAGCACAGGGTCCCTACAATGAGCAGTTCTTC.